These 25 T cell receptor beta chains were all obtained from the same sample, sequenced in a study of CD8+CD57+ T cells in acquired aplastic anemia. Profiling that covered TCR beta VDJ and CDR3 relied on genomic DNA as its template. TCRdb reanalysed the reads using MiXCR and keeps one entry per CDR3 protein. This repertoire shows about 100,000 distinct CDR3 sequences, around 49% found once; its top ten account for roughly 30%. The sequenced sample consisted of sorted CD4+, CD8+, or CD8+CD57+ T cells (not recorded which) from PBMCs. These receptors originate from a human donor in good health, serving as a control.

The CDR3 bases are TGTGCCAGTAGTATAGAGCACAGCCTGACGCGAGCTTTCTTT. This translates into CASSIEHSLTRAFF. J is TRBJ1-1 and V is TRBV19, with unresolved D. V lost 0 bases, J lost 10 bases, and 15 bases lay in between. This CDR3 has 14 amino acids. Germline-derived CDR1 and CDR2 are LNHDA and SQIVND (reference sequence).

This clonotype was seen ten or more times. This chain joins TRBV5-5 and TRBJ1-2; D uncertain. This CDR3 spans 15 amino acids. Germline V CDR1 and CDR2: SGHKS, YYEKEE (reference sequence). Trimming took off 0 bases at V and 0 bases at J, with 9 bases between the two ends. CDR3 sequence: CASSLVGPTNYGYTF. In DNA, the CDR3 is TGTGCCAGCAGCTTGGTCGGTCCGACTAACTATGGCTACACCTTC. The whole variable domain, remainder taken from reference TRBV5-5 and TRBJ1-2, is DAGVTQSPTHLIKTRGQQVTLRCSPISGHKSVSWYQQVLGQGPQFIFQYYEKEERGRGNFPDRFSARQFPNYSSELNVNALLLGDSALYLCASSLVGPTNYGYTFGSGTRLTVV.

This clonotype was seen only a few times. The chain recombines TRBV19 with TRBJ2-7; D may be TRBD1 (7 bases). The CDR3 covers 13 residues. The ends were cut back, 10 bases at V and 3 bases at J, with 16 bases in the middle. Germline values: CDR1 LNHDA, CDR2 SQIVND (reference sequence). The CDR3 nucleotides are TGTGCCACGAGGAGACAGGGAGGCTACGAGCAGTACTTC. This translates into CATRRQGGYEQYF.

This clonotype was picked up a small number of times. A much larger clonotype is one base distant, so this may be a read error. The chain links TRBV9 to TRBJ1-5; tentatively, D is TRBD1 (5 bases). This CDR3 region has 14 residues. In germline, CDR1 is SGDLS, CDR2 YYNGEE. As DNA, the CDR3 is TGTGCCAGCAGCCCCGGGGGGAGCAATCAGTCCCAGCATTTT. Translated, it gives CASSPGGSNQSQHF.

The chain employs TRBV27 and TRBJ1-1; D gene unclear. Germline values: CDR1 MNHEY, CDR2 SMNVEV (reference sequence). The CDR3 is 13 amino acids. The V end was cut by 5 bases, the J end by 1 base, with 8 bases between. The CDR3 DNA follows: TGTGCCAGCAGTCCCAGAAGGAACACTGAAGCTTTCTTT. Translated: CASSPRRNTEAFF.

This clonotype was counted many times. The chain carries TRBV5-5 and TRBJ1-2; a possible D gene is TRBD1 (5 bases). V was clipped by 2 bases and J by 7 bases, with 15 bases between them. Looked up from germline, CDR1 is SGHKS and CDR2 is YYEKEE (reference sequence). This CDR3 is 14 amino acids long. The CDR3 region is CASSLEPGFGGYTF. The CDR3 DNA reads TGTGCCAGCAGCTTAGAGCCAGGGTTTGGTGGCTACACCTTC.

This clonotype was counted a few times. The rearrangement joins TRBV9 to TRBJ2-3, with D possibly TRBD1 on 6 matching bases. The CDR3 is made up of 14 amino acids. Germline V lookup: CDR1 SGDLS, CDR2 YYNGEE. V lost 0 bases and J 2 bases, leaving 7 bases between the germline ends. CDR3 nucleotides: TGTGCCAGCAGCGTAGGACAGGACACAGATACGCAGTATTTT. This translates into CASSVGQDTDTQYF.

The V and J genes are TRBV2 and TRBJ1-1; D call uncertain. V was trimmed by 2 bases and J by 5 bases, leaving 6 bases between them. This CDR3 region has 12 residues. CDR1 is SNHLY, CDR2 FYNNEI, per germline. The CDR3: CASSEWGTEAFF. In DNA form, the CDR3 reads TGTGCCAGCAGTGAATGGGGAACTGAAGCTTTCTTT.

The rearrangement links TRBV3-1 to TRBJ1-1; D is uncertain. V lost 2 bases and J lost 1, with 11 bases in between. CDR1 and CDR2 (germline): LGHDT, YNNKEL (reference sequence). The CDR3 is 15 residues long. CDR3 sequence (DNA): TGTGCCAGCAGCCAAATCCGGGTAGGGAACACTGAAGCTTTCTTT. Its protein product is CASSQIRVGNTEAFF.

The V gene is TRBV10-3, the J gene TRBJ1-2; D unresolved. The ends were cut back, 5 bases at V and 8 bases at J, with 15 bases in the middle. This CDR3 comprises 13 residues. Germline CDR1 and CDR2: ENHRY and SYGVKD. This chain's CDR3 is CAISSLSDGGYTF. The CDR3, as DNA: TGTGCCATCAGTTCCCTGTCTGACGGCGGCTACACCTTC.

CDR3 protein: CASSEWEAGEDTIYF. CDR3 sequence (DNA): TGTGCCAGCAGTGAATGGGAGGCAGGGGAGGACACCATATATTTT. The chain uses TRBV25-1 and TRBJ1-3; the D gene is possibly TRBD1 (6 bases). The CDR3 is made up of 15 amino acids. Germline loops: CDR1 MGHDK, CDR2 SYGVNS. V lost 1 base to trimming and J lost 8 bases, with 15 bases between them.

This chain links TRBV12-3 or TRBV12-4 with TRBJ2-1; 8 nucleotides agree with TRBD2. The CDR3 runs 16 residues. The junction had 6 bases not matched to a gene; V was cut back by 5 bases and J by 0 bases. The CDR3: CASSLSGGFSYNEQFF. The CDR3, as DNA: TGTGCCAGCAGTCTCAGCGGGGGCTTCTCCTACAATGAGCAGTTCTTC.

The chain employs TRBV20-1 and TRBJ1-1, with TRBD1 matching 7 bases. The CDR3 is made up of 13 amino acids. Germline CDR1 DFQATT, CDR2 SNEGSKA (reference sequence). V shed 4 bases and J 2 bases; nucleotides not matched to a gene: 4. The CDR3 DNA is TGCAGTGCTAACGGACAGGCTAACACTGAAGCTTTCTTT. The encoded protein is CSANGQANTEAFF.

This chain links TRBV2 with TRBJ1-1, with D unresolved. The V gene lost 5 bases and the J gene lost 1 base, with 8 bases spanning the gap. There are 13 residues in the CDR3. CDR1 is SNHLY, CDR2 FYNNEI, per germline. The CDR3 nucleotides read TGTGCCAGCAGTTGGTCCGAGAACACTGAAGCTTTCTTT. Translated, it gives CASSWSENTEAFF.

Written as DNA, the CDR3 is TGTGCCAGCAGGGACAGGGGAAACTATGGCTACACCTTC. Protein product: CASRDRGNYGYTF. The chain has TRBV6-1 and TRBJ1-2; 9 bases agree with TRBD1. The CDR3 totals 13 residues. Losses at the gene ends were 6 bases for V and 2 bases for J; bases not matched to a gene: 1. The germline CDR1 and CDR2 sequences are MNHNS and SASEGT.

The genes are TRBV27 and TRBJ1-6; 10 nucleotides align to TRBD1. The CDR3 has 14 residues. The V gene's germline CDR1 is MNHEY and CDR2 SMNVEV (reference sequence). V was pared by 4 bases and J by 7 bases, with 1 base of the junction left unmatched. CDR3 in DNA: TGTGCCAGCAGTTGGGGACAGGGGAATTCACCCCTCCACTTT. Residues: CASSWGQGNSPLHF.

This clonotype was detected only once. One end of the junction varies from germline; a read error may be responsible. The chain has TRBV19 and TRBJ2-7; D not certain. CDR3 length: 14 residues. Germline V gene lookup returns CDR1 LNHDA and CDR2 SQIVND (reference sequence). CDR3 region: CAGSIRMDRHEQYF. The CDR3 region has the DNA TGTGCCGGTAGTATACGAATGGATAGACACGAGCAGTACTTC. Full variable domain (rest looked up from reference TRBV19 and TRBJ2-7): DGGITQSPKYLFRKEGQNVTLSCEQNLNHDAMYWYRQDPGQGLRLIYYSQIVNDFQKGDIAEGYSVSREKKESFPLTVTSAQKNPTAFYLCAGSIRMDRHEQYFGPGTRLTVT.

The chain couples TRBV20-1 to TRBJ1-2; 9 positions match TRBD1. After removal of 0 bases from V and 8 bases from J, the junction contained 4 bases not matched to a gene. This CDR3 has 13 residues. The germline CDR1 and CDR2 sequences are DFQATT and SNEGSKA (reference sequence). As DNA, the CDR3 is TGCAGTGCTAGAGACGGGACAGGGTCCGGCTACACCTTC. Residues: CSARDGTGSGYTF.

V and J are TRBV10-3 and TRBJ1-5, with D possibly matching TRBD1 (5 bases). The CDR3 is made up of 15 amino acids. Trimming shortened V by 0 bases and J by 6 bases, and 12 bases separated the two germline ends. Germline V gene data show CDR1 as ENHRY and CDR2 as SYGVKD. The CDR3 DNA is TGTGCCATCAGTGAGTCGGGACTTTTGACTCAGCCCCAGCATTTT. It translates to CAISESGLLTQPQHF.

The table lists this clonotype with a few counts. The chain recombines TRBV10-3 with TRBJ2-3, with D maybe TRBD2 (5 bases). Trimming shortened V by 8 bases and J by 1 base, and 19 bases separated the two germline ends. The germline CDR1 and CDR2 sequences are ENHRY and SYGVKD. The CDR3 length is 16 residues. The CDR3 region is CAISGSGADRTDTQYF. The CDR3 DNA follows: TGTGCCATCTCGGGGTCTGGAGCCGATCGCACAGATACGCAGTATTTT.

The V gene is TRBV2, the J gene TRBJ2-3; 10 nucleotides match TRBD2. V lost 4 bases and J lost 2; bases outside the gene matches: 6. This CDR3 contains 16 residues. CDR1 and CDR2 from the germline V gene are SNHLY and FYNNEI. DNA of the CDR3: TGTGCCAGCAGTGGATATACTAGCGGGGACACAGATACGCAGTATTTT. This sequence encodes CASSGYTSGDTDTQYF.

This clonotype was found a few times. The chain uses TRBV2 and TRBJ1-2, with D possibly TRBD1 on 5 matching bases. CDR3 length: 14 residues. Deletions cut 1 base from V and 6 bases from J, with 12 bases between. The germline CDR1 and CDR2 sequences are SNHLY and FYNNEI. This CDR3 reads CASSEVGGVHGYTF. CDR3 sequence (DNA): TGTGCCAGCAGTGAAGTGGGGGGAGTTCATGGCTACACCTTC.

This clonotype was observed many times. This chain uses TRBV16 with TRBJ1-5, with a possible D match to TRBD1 (6 bases). V lost 5 bases to trimming and J lost 7 bases, with 18 bases between them. Germline V CDR1 and CDR2: KGHSY, FQNENV. The CDR3 spans 15 residues. In DNA form, the CDR3 reads TGTGCCAGCAGCGACCAGACAGGTCGAGGACAGCCCCAGCATTTT. Translation: CASSDQTGRGQPQHF.

The chain couples TRBV15 to TRBJ1-4; D is uncertain. V lost 0 bases, J lost 0 bases, and 8 bases lay in between. Germline lookup yields CDR1 LNHNV and CDR2 YYDKDF (reference sequence). The CDR3 covers 16 residues. Here the CDR3 DNA reads TGTGCCACCAGCAGAGAGCCCCCGGCAACTAATGAAAAACTGTTTTTT. It encodes CATSREPPATNEKLFF. Full variable domain (rest looked up from reference TRBV15 and TRBJ1-4): DAMVIQNPRYQVTQFGKPVTLSCSQTLNHNVMYWYQQKSSQAPKLLFHYYDKDFNNEADTPDNFQSRRPNTSFCFLDIRSPGLGDTAMYLCATSREPPATNEKLFFGSGTQLSVL.

V is TRBV5-1 and J is TRBJ1-2; 7 nucleotides line up with TRBD1. Looked up from germline, CDR1 is SGHRS and CDR2 is YFSETQ. Trimming removed 7 bases from V and 6 bases from J; junction bases left unmatched: 15. The CDR3 has 15 residues. CDR3 region: CASHWTGRTGDGYTF. The CDR3 DNA follows: TGCGCCAGCCATTGGACAGGACGGACCGGTGATGGCTACACCTTC.